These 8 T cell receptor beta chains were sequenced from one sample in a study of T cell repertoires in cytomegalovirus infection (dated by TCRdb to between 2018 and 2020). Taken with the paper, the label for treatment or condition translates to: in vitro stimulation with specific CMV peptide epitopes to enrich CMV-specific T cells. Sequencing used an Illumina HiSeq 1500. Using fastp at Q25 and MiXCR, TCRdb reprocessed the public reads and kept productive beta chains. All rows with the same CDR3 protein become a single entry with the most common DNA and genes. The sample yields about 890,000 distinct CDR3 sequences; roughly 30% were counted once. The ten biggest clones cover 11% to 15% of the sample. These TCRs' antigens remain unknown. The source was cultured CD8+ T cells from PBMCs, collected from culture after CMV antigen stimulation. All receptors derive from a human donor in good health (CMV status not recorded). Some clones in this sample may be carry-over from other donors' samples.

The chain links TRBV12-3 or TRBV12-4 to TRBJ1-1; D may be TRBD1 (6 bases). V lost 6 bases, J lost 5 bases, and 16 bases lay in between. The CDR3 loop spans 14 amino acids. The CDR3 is CASSATQGLTEAFF. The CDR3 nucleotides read TGTGCCAGCAGCGCAACCCAGGGGTTGACTGAAGCTTTCTTT.

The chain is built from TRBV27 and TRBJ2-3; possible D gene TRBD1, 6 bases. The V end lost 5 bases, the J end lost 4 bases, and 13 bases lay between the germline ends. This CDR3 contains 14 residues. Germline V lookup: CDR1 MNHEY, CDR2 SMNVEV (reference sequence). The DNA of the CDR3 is TGTGCCAGCAGTACCCCTCCAGGGGCAGATACGCAGTATTTT. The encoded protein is CASSTPPGADTQYF.

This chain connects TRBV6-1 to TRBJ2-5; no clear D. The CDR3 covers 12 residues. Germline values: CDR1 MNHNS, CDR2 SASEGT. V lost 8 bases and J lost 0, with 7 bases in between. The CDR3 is CASELYQETQYF. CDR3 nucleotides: TGTGCCAGCGAGCTGTACCAAGAGACCCAGTACTTC.

CDR3 coding DNA: TGTGCCAGCAGCACGGTTTATAGCAATCAGCCCCAGCATTTT. Protein sequence: CASSTVYSNQPQHF. The chain is built from TRBV7-9 and TRBJ1-5; D unresolved. This CDR3 is 14 amino acids long. Germline-derived CDR1 and CDR2 are SEHNR and FQNEAQ (reference sequence). Trimming shortened V by 5 bases and J by 0 bases, and 8 bases separated the two germline ends.

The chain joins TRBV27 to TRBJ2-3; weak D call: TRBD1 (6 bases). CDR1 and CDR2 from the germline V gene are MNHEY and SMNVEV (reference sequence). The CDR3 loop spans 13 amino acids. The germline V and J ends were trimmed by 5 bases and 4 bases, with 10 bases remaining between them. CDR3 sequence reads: CASSRQEADTQYF. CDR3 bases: TGTGCCAGCAGTCGACAGGAGGCAGATACGCAGTATTTT.

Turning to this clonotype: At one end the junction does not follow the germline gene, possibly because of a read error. The CDR3 DNA follows: TGTGCCAGCGTAGGTGTCTTCTCTTCACCCCCCCACTTT. Translating gives CASVGVFSSPPHF. This rearrangement joins TRBV12-3 or TRBV12-4 to TRBJ1-6, with D hard to call. The length of the CDR3 is 13 residues.

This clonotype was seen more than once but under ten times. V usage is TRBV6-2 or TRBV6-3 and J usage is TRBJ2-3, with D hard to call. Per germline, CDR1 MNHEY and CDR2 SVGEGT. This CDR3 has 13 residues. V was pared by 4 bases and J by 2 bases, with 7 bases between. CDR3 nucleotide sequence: TGTGCCAGCAGTTCCGAGTTCACAGATACGCAGTATTTT. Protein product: CASSSEFTDTQYF.

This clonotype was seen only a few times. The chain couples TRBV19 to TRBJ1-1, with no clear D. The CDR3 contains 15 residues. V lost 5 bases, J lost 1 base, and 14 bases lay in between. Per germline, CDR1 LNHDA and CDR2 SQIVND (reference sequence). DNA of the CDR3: TGTGCCAGTAGTCCCCGGACGGCCCCGAACACTGAAGCTTTCTTT. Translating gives CASSPRTAPNTEAFF.